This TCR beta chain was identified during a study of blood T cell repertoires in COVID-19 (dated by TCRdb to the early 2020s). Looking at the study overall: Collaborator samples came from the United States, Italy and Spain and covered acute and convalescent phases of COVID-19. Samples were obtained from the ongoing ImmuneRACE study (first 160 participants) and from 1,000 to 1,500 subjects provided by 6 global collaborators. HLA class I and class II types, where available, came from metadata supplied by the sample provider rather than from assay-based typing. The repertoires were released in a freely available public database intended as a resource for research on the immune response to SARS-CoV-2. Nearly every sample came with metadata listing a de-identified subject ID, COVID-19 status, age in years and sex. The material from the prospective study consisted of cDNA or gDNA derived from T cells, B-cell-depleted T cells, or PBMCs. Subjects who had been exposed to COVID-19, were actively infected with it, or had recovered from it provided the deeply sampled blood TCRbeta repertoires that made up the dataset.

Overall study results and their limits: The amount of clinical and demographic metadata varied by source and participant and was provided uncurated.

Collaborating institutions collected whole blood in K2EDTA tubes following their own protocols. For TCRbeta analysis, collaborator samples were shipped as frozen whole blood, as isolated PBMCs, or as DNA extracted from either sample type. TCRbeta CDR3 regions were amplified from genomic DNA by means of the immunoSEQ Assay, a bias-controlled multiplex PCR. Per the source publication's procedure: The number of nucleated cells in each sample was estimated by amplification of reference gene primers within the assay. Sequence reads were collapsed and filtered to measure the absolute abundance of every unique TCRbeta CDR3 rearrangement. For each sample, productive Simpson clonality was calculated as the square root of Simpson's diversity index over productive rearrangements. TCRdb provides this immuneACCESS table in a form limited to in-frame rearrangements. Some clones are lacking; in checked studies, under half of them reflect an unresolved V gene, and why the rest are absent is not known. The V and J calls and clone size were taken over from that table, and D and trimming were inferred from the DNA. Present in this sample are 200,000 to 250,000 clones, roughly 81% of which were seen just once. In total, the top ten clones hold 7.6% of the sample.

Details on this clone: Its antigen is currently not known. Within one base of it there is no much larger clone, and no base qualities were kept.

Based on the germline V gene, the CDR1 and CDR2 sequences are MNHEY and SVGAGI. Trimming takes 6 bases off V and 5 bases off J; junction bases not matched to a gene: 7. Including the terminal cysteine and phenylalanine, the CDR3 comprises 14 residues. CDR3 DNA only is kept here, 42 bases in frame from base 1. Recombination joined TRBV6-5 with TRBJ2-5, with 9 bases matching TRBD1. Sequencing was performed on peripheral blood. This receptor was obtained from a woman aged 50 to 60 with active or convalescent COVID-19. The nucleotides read TGTGCCAGCAGACCGACAGGGGGAAGGGAGACCCAGTACTTC. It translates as CASRPTGGRETQYF.